The T cell receptor beta chain described here comes from a study of blood T cells in healthy people across ages. Trimming pared 3 bases from V and 1 base from J, leaving 12 bases between. Germline V lookup: CDR1 SGHVS, CDR2 FQNEAQ. The CDR3 totals 15 residues. Sample donors were healthy Caucasian individuals that came from Russia, aged 6 to 90. Collection of ten milliliters of peripheral blood was performed for each donor. The authors ran a second PCR of about 6 to 11 cycles using a sample-barcoded 5' primer and a J-beta primer mix. TCRdb re-derived calls from the 5' RACE reads in MiXCR, one entry per CDR3 protein. The sample shows roughly 930,000 distinct CDR3 sequences, 45% to 50% of them seen only once.

Source material: blood. This receptor was taken from a man younger than 45 in good health. The V call is TRBV7-8, the J call TRBJ1-2, with D possibly being TRBD1 (5 bases). The CDR3: CASSFRGQVNYGYTF. The DNA for the CDR3 is TGTGCCAGCAGCTTTAGGGGCCAAGTTAACTATGGCTACACCTTC.